These 14 T cell receptor beta chains were sequenced from one sample in a study of T-cell memory formation after mild COVID-19. TCRdb re-called the 5' RACE reads with MiXCR, one entry per CDR3 protein. Of about 400,000 distinct CDR3 sequences in the sample, more than 15% were seen once. Sequencing was performed on PBMCs or a T cell subset sorted from them (not recorded which). These receptors were collected from a man aged 18-30 years who had mild COVID-19 (a few samples of this study predate the infection). Cell type and time point are not known.

V is TRBV20-1 and J is TRBJ1-2, with D unresolved. V was clipped by 3 bases and J by 3 bases, with 17 bases between them. The CDR3 runs to 15 residues. From germline, CDR1 is DFQATT and CDR2 SNEGSKA (reference sequence). The CDR3 region has the DNA TGCAGTGCTAGTCCTGGTACATCTAAGGACTATGGCTACACCTTC. It translates to CSASPGTSKDYGYTF.

This clonotype turned up a few times. This chain uses TRBV29-1 with TRBJ2-3; the match to TRBD2 covers 11 bases. CDR3 length: 16 residues. J gave up 5 bases and V 7 bases, and 14 bases lay outside the gene matches. Looked up from germline, CDR1 is SQVTM and CDR2 is ANQGSEA. The CDR3 loop is CSAQGLAGGPGDTQYF. CDR3 DNA sequence: TGCAGCGCCCAAGGGCTAGCGGGGGGCCCGGGAGATACGCAGTATTTT.

There are a few counts of this clonotype. The rearrangement uses TRBV20-1 and TRBJ2-3; 7 positions agree with TRBD2. Germline loops: CDR1 DFQATT, CDR2 SNEGSKA (reference sequence). Trimming cost V 3 bases and J 6 bases; bases outside gene matches: 9. The CDR3 is 14 amino acids. The CDR3 spells CSARKAGLPDTQYF. In DNA, the CDR3 is TGCAGTGCTAGGAAAGCGGGACTCCCGGATACGCAGTATTTT.

This chain connects TRBV28 to TRBJ1-1; D is undetermined. Per germline, CDR1 MDHEN and CDR2 SYDVKM. The CDR3 runs 10 residues. The ends were cut back, 5 bases at V and 7 bases at J, with 5 bases in the middle. The DNA for the CDR3 is TGTGCCAGCAGTACAGATGAAGCTTTCTTT. It encodes CASSTDEAFF.

V gene TRBV20-1 combines with J gene TRBJ2-5, with 9 bases fitting TRBD1. Trimming removed 3 bases from V and 3 bases from J; junction bases left unmatched: 5. Looked up from germline, CDR1 is DFQATT and CDR2 is SNEGSKA (reference sequence). This CDR3 has 14 residues. The CDR3 DNA is TGCAGTGCTAGGGGACAGGGATTCAAAGAGACCCAGTACTTC. Translating it yields CSARGQGFKETQYF.

This clonotype was recorded a few times. V gene TRBV12-3 or TRBV12-4 combines with J gene TRBJ2-5; maybe TRBD1 (5 bases). There are 13 residues in the CDR3. Trimming shortened V by 7 bases and J by 5 bases, and 14 bases separated the two germline ends. CDR3 sequence reads: CASKVGVGETQYF. In DNA, the CDR3 is TGTGCCAGCAAAGTAGGGGTGGGCGAGACCCAGTACTTC.

This clonotype has at least ten counts. The V gene is TRBV4-1, the J gene TRBJ2-2; D possibly corresponds to TRBD2 (6 bases). Trimming removed 0 bases at V and 4 bases at J, with 9 bases between. The germline gives CDR1 MGHRA, CDR2 YSYEKL. There are 15 residues in the CDR3. CDR3 sequence reads: CASSQETGVTGELFF. The CDR3 bases are TGCGCCAGCAGCCAAGAAACGGGGGTCACCGGGGAGCTGTTTTTT.

This clonotype turned up a few times. The CDR3, as DNA: TGCGCCAGCAGCTTGGGGCCGACTGACAGGCGGTGGACTAATGAGCAGTTCTTC. Residues: CASSLGPTDRRWTNEQFF. The chain uses TRBV5-1 and TRBJ2-1, with a possible D match to TRBD1 (6 bases). V was clipped by 0 bases and J by 7 bases, with 23 bases between them. CDR3 size: 18 residues. The germline V gene has CDR1 SGHRS and CDR2 YFSETQ.

This chain uses TRBV18 with TRBJ2-1; 9 bases agree with TRBD2. The CDR3 length is 15 residues. The germline V gene has CDR1 KGHSH and CDR2 LQKENI. J gave up 4 bases and V 1 base, and 2 bases lay outside the gene matches. DNA of the CDR3: TGTGCCAGCTCACCACGCGGGGGGGCTTACAATGAGCAGTTCTTC. Encoded protein: CASSPRGGAYNEQFF.

J is TRBJ1-1 and V is TRBV29-1; D ambiguous. V was trimmed by 4 bases and J by 7 bases, leaving 16 bases between them. This CDR3 comprises 13 residues. The germline V gene encodes CDR1 SQVTM and CDR2 ANQGSEA. The CDR3 here is CSVGLGNVNEAFF. CDR3 nucleotides: TGCAGCGTTGGGTTAGGGAACGTAAATGAAGCTTTCTTT.

This clonotype was observed a few times. V and J are TRBV7-9 and TRBJ1-1; the D is unclear. This CDR3 has 13 residues. The germline V and J ends were trimmed by 5 bases and 7 bases, with 14 bases remaining between them. CDR1 is SEHNR, CDR2 FQNEAQ, per germline (reference sequence). CDR3 bases: TGTGCCAGCAGCCCCCCGTCCGGAGGTGAAGCTTTCTTT. Protein product: CASSPPSGGEAFF. Combining the CDR3 with reference TRBV7-9 and TRBJ1-1 gives the whole variable domain DTGVSQNPRHKITKRGQNVTFRCDPISEHNRLYWYRQTLGQGPEFLTYFQNEAQLEKSRLLSDRFSAERPKGSFSTLEIQRTEQGDSAMYLCASSPPSGGEAFFGQGTRLTVV.

There are a few counts of this clonotype. The chain links TRBV5-1 to TRBJ2-3, with 8 bases lining up with TRBD2. The CDR3 sequence is 16 residues long. Germline loops: CDR1 SGHRS, CDR2 YFSETQ. V dropped 0 bases and J dropped 0; count of bases not matched to a gene: 3. The CDR3 DNA follows: TGCGCCAGCAGCTTGGTTGGACTAGCCAGCACAGATACGCAGTATTTT. This sequence encodes CASSLVGLASTDTQYF.

Of note for this clonotype: One junction end disagrees with the germline gene, perhaps due to a read error. The chain is built from TRBV7-7 and TRBJ2-3; the match to TRBD1 covers 9 bases. Per germline, CDR1 SSHAT and CDR2 FNYEAQ (reference sequence). The CDR3 consists of 14 residues. This CDR3 reads CASSRQGVTDTQYF. The CDR3 DNA is TGTGCTAGCAGTCGACAGGGGGTAACAGATACGCAGTATTTT.

This chain uses TRBV18 with TRBJ2-3; D might be TRBD1 (6 bases). The CDR3 contains 14 residues. V shed 3 bases and J shed 2 bases, with 9 bases lying between them. Looked up from germline, CDR1 is KGHSH and CDR2 is LQKENI. As DNA, the CDR3 is TGTGCCAGCTCACCCGGACAGCCCACAGATACGCAGTATTTT. As protein: CASSPGQPTDTQYF.